These 23 T cell receptor beta chains share one sample of origin, sequenced in a study of CD8+CD57+ T cells in acquired aplastic anemia listed by TCRdb under 2018. For sequencing, an Illumina HiSeq 2000 was employed. Genomic DNA served as template for TCR beta VDJ combination and CDR3 sequence profiling. TCRdb applied fastp at Q25 and MiXCR to the public reads, then kept only in-frame beta chains. When rows share a CDR3 protein, they turn into one entry using the most common DNA and genes. The sample table contains 100,000 to 150,000 distinct CDR3 sequences; only one count was recorded for around two fifths of them. Jointly, the top ten make up roughly 8.1% of the sample. The sample consisted of sorted CD4+, CD8+, or CD8+CD57+ T cells (not recorded which) from PBMCs. All receptors come from a human donor in good health, serving as a control.

Comments on this clonotype: A much more abundant neighbour one base away suggests this may be a read error. This rearrangement joins TRBV2 to TRBJ1-1; 7 bases agree with TRBD1. The CDR3 sequence is 14 residues long. In germline, CDR1 is SNHLY, CDR2 FYNNEI. Losses at the gene ends were 6 bases for V and 8 bases for J; bases not matched to a gene: 12. The CDR3 region has the DNA TGTGCCAGCAGACCTCCCAAGCTGGGACAGGAAGCTTTCTTT. Protein sequence: CASRPPKLGQEAFF.

J is TRBJ2-3 and V is TRBV15, with 8 nucleotides matching TRBD2. Germline V gives CDR1 LNHNV, CDR2 YYDKDF (reference sequence). Losses at the gene ends were 8 bases for V and 12 bases for J; bases not matched to a gene: 13. This CDR3 region has 13 residues. The CDR3 DNA is TGTGCCACCGCGGGGGGCGCCCGAAAGTACCAGTATTTT. Translated, it gives CATAGGARKYQYF. Combining the CDR3 with reference TRBV15 and TRBJ2-3 gives the whole variable domain DAMVIQNPRYQVTQFGKPVTLSCSQTLNHNVMYWYQQKSSQAPKLLFHYYDKDFNNEADTPDNFQSRRPNTSFCFLDIRSPGLGDTAMYLCATAGGARKYQYFGPGTRLTVL.

This clonotype appeared many times. V gene TRBV6-1 combines with J gene TRBJ1-4; D remains unclear. Trimming took 5 bases from V and 0 from J, leaving 10 bases between them. Looked up from germline, CDR1 is MNHNS and CDR2 is SASEGT. This CDR3 spans 15 amino acids. The CDR3 bases are TGTGCCAGCAGTCTCCGGGCAGCAACTAATGAAAAACTGTTTTTT. As protein: CASSLRAATNEKLFF.

Ten or more counts support this clonotype. This may arise from a read error, as a much more abundant clone is one base away. The CDR3 end shows no conserved phenylalanine or tryptophan, and so a read error is likely. The rearrangement links TRBV19 to TRBJ2-7; D not resolved. This CDR3 has 15 amino acids. CDR1 is LNHDA, CDR2 SQIVND, per germline (reference sequence). Trimming took off 4 bases at V and 2 bases at J, with 15 bases between the two ends. The CDR3 coding sequence is TGTGCCAGTAGTACCAGACCGACTGGGACCTACGAGCAGTACCTC. It yields the protein CASSTRPTGTYEQYL.

This clonotype was detected ten times or more. The chain couples TRBV19 to TRBJ1-4; D unclear. Germline CDR1 reads LNHDA; CDR2 reads SQIVND (reference sequence). With 5 bases removed from V and 3 bases from J, the gap between germline ends came to 7 bases. The CDR3 runs to 13 residues. Written as DNA, the CDR3 is TGTGCCAGTAGTTTGAGGGCTAATGAAAAACTGTTTTTT. This translates into CASSLRANEKLFF.

The sample holds many counts of this clonotype. The chain couples TRBV19 to TRBJ2-1; 7 bases line up with TRBD2. The V segment lost 5 bases and the J segment 2 bases; nucleotides outside the gene matches: 12. CDR3 length equals 17 residues. The germline V gene encodes CDR1 LNHDA and CDR2 SQIVND (reference sequence). CDR3 sequence: CASSDERRAGPYNEQFF. CDR3 DNA sequence: TGTGCCAGTAGTGACGAGAGGAGAGCGGGACCCTACAATGAGCAGTTCTTC.

This clonotype was picked up one time. With a much larger clone just one base away, this may be a read error. This chain joins TRBV5-4 and TRBJ1-1; D remains ambiguous. Trimming removed 5 bases from V and 0 bases from J, with 11 bases in between. The CDR3 loop spans 14 amino acids. Germline loops: CDR1 SGHNT, CDR2 YYREEE (reference sequence). The CDR3 coding sequence is TGTGCCAGCAGGTCACAGATCGTGAACACTGAAGCTTTCTTT. It encodes CASRSQIVNTEAFF.

This chain joins TRBV19 and TRBJ2-7; no clear D gene. Germline V gene sequence: CDR1 LNHDA, CDR2 SQIVND (reference sequence). This CDR3 spans 13 amino acids. V was cut by 4 bases and J by 7 bases, with 14 bases left in between. Written as DNA, the CDR3 is TGTGCCAGTAGTACCGGCCCAATGGGGGAGCAGTACGTC. Translated, it gives CASSTGPMGEQYV.

This clonotype was found a few times. An end of the junction differs from the germline gene, which may be a read error. V usage is TRBV4-1 and J usage is TRBJ2-4, with D possibly TRBD1 on 5 matching bases. In germline, CDR1 is MGHRA, CDR2 YSYEKL. The CDR3 length is 16 residues. This CDR3 reads CASSQGWAQVKDIQYF. The CDR3 DNA reads TGCGCCAGCAGCCAAGGTTGGGCACAGGTCAAAGACATTCAGTACTTC.

This clonotype was counted only a few times. Since a much larger clone is just one base distant, this may be a read error. The genes are TRBV19 and TRBJ2-2; D not resolved. The CDR3 sequence is 14 residues long. Trimming took off 5 bases at V and 0 bases at J, with 7 bases between the two ends. Germline assignment: CDR1 LNHDA and CDR2 SQIVND (reference sequence). DNA of the CDR3: TGTGCCAGTAGTCTCATTGCGAACACCGGGGAGCTGTTTTTT. Translated: CASSLIANTGELFF.

J is TRBJ2-3 and V is TRBV11-2, with 8 bases matching TRBD1. V lost 0 bases to trimming and J lost 6 bases; unmatched junction nucleotides: 2. There are 14 residues in the CDR3. CDR1 is SGHAT and CDR2 is FQNNGV in the germline V gene. The CDR3 DNA follows: TGTGCCAGCAGCTTAGACAGGGGGCGGGATACGCAGTATTTT. It translates to CASSLDRGRDTQYF.

This rearrangement joins TRBV5-1 to TRBJ2-5; 7 bases fit TRBD2. The CDR3 contains 16 residues. CDR1 is SGHRS and CDR2 is YFSETQ in the germline V gene. V lost 0 bases, J lost 5 bases, and 10 bases stayed unmatched. The CDR3: CASSLGEGSGEETQYF. CDR3 DNA: TGCGCCAGCAGCTTGGGTGAGGGAAGCGGGGAGGAGACCCAGTACTTC. The whole variable domain, filled in from reference TRBV5-1 and TRBJ2-5, reads KAGVTQTPRYLIKTRGQQVTLSCSPISGHRSVSWYQQTPGQGLQFLFEYFSETQRNKGNFPGRFSGRQFSNSRSEMNVSTLELGDSALYLCASSLGEGSGEETQYFGPGTRLLVL.

The chain combines TRBV25-1 with TRBJ2-7, with 9 nucleotides matching TRBD1. The germline CDR1 and CDR2 sequences are MGHDK and SYGVNS. This CDR3 is built from 15 residues. Losses at the gene ends were 0 bases for V and 5 bases for J; bases not matched to a gene: 5. CDR3 amino acids: CASSEYGTGIHEQYF. CDR3 bases: TGTGCCAGCAGTGAATACGGGACAGGGATCCACGAGCAGTACTTC.

Many counts were recorded for this clonotype. The genes are TRBV20-1 and TRBJ2-5; D may be TRBD1 (6 bases). The CDR3 runs to 15 residues. CDR1 is DFQATT and CDR2 is SNEGSKA in the germline V gene (reference sequence). Between the trimmed V and J ends, which lost 1 base and 3 bases, there was a span of 15 bases. CDR3 nucleotides: TGCAGTGCTAGAGTTTACCACAGGGCAGAAGAGACCCAGTACTTC. Encoded protein: CSARVYHRAEETQYF.

This clonotype was counted ten times or more. The chain employs TRBV5-4 and TRBJ1-2; the match to TRBD1 covers 7 bases. The CDR3 covers 15 residues. CDR1 and CDR2 (germline): SGHNT, YYREEE (reference sequence). Trimming removed 4 bases from V and 7 bases from J; junction bases left unmatched: 13. CDR3 in DNA: TGTGCCAGCAGCGTACAGTTGAGGGGGCCGGGTGGCTACACCTTC. Amino acids: CASSVQLRGPGGYTF.

This sequence joins TRBV29-1 and TRBJ1-2; 7 bases agree with TRBD1. Germline V gene sequence: CDR1 SQVTM, CDR2 ANQGSEA. Trimming at V came to 7 bases and at J to 3 bases, leaving 20 bases not matched to a gene. The CDR3 extends over 17 amino acids. CDR3 nucleotide sequence: TGCAGCGCTTGGGATCTAGGGGGCGGGACGTCAGACTATGGCTACACCTTC. This codes for CSAWDLGGGTSDYGYTF.

Ten or more counts support this clonotype. V and J are TRBV6-1 and TRBJ1-2; TRBD1 aligns across 8 bases. The CDR3 runs to 14 residues. The V gene end was trimmed by 7 bases and the J gene end by 2 bases; junction bases not matched to a gene: 6. Germline V gene lookup returns CDR1 MNHNS and CDR2 SASEGT. CDR3 in amino acids: CASIRQGTNYGYTF. As DNA, the CDR3 is TGTGCCAGCATCCGACAGGGGACAAACTATGGCTACACCTTC.

This clonotype was observed at least ten times. V usage is TRBV6-1 and J usage is TRBJ2-1, with 9 bases fitting TRBD2. The CDR3 length is 15 residues. Trimming removed 2 bases from V and 8 bases from J; junction bases left unmatched: 7. Looked up from germline, CDR1 is MNHNS and CDR2 is SASEGT. CDR3 DNA: TGTGCCAGCAGTGAACGGCGGGGGGGCCTCGATGAGCAGTTCTTC. This translates into CASSERRGGLDEQFF.

V gene TRBV2 combines with J gene TRBJ2-3; 7 bases map to TRBD1. Trimming cost V 3 bases and J 1 base; bases outside gene matches: 4. The CDR3 totals 15 residues. Looked up from germline, CDR1 is SNHLY and CDR2 is FYNNEI. CDR3 residues: CASSDRQGGTDTQYF. The DNA of the CDR3 is TGTGCCAGCAGTGACCGACAGGGTGGCACAGATACGCAGTATTTT.

This clonotype has ten or more counts. V usage is TRBV20-1 and J usage is TRBJ2-7; perhaps TRBD2 as D (6 bases). Germline V lookup: CDR1 DFQATT, CDR2 SNEGSKA (reference sequence). The CDR3 is 14 residues long. V gave up 7 bases and J gave up 6 bases, with 22 bases separating them. Written as DNA, the CDR3 is TGCAGTGTTACCGCGGCGGAGGGGCTTGGCGAGCAGTACTTC. It encodes CSVTAAEGLGEQYF.

The chain uses TRBV25-1 and TRBJ1-2; no definite D call. Trimming removed 3 bases at V and 2 bases at J, with 10 bases between. The CDR3 is made up of 14 amino acids. Per germline, CDR1 MGHDK and CDR2 SYGVNS. The CDR3 sequence is CASSDWTVNYGYTF. CDR3 nucleotides: TGTGCCAGCAGTGACTGGACGGTCAACTATGGCTACACCTTC.

A remark on this clonotype: One end of the junction varies from germline; a read error may be responsible. The chain has TRBV29-1 and TRBJ1-2, with TRBD1 matching over 8 bases. The CDR3 has 13 residues. Germline CDR1 SQVTM, CDR2 ANQGSEA. CDR3 bases: TGCAGCGTGGAAGACAGGGGTAGCTATGGCTACACCTTC. It specifies CSVEDRGSYGYTF.

At least ten counts were recorded for this clonotype. The V gene is TRBV29-1, the J gene TRBJ2-5; 9 bases are a match to TRBD1. The trim removed 4 bases at V and 2 bases at J, leaving 2 bases unmatched. The CDR3 runs to 13 residues. CDR1 and CDR2 (germline): SQVTM, ANQGSEA. CDR3 residues: CSVAGTGQETQYF. For the CDR3, the DNA is TGCAGCGTTGCGGGGACAGGGCAAGAGACCCAGTACTTC.